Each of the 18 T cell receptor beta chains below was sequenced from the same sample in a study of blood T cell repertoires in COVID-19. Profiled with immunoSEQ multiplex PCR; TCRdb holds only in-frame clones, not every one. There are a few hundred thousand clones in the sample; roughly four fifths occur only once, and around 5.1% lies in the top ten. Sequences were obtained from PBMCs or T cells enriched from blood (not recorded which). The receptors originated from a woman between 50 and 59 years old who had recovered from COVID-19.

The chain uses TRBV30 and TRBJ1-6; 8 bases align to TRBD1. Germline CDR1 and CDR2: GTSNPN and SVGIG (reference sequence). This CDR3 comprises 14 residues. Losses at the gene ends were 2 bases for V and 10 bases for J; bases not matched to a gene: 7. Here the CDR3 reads CAWSPGQGKSPLHF. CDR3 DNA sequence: TGTGCCTGGAGTCCAGGACAGGGAAAATCACCCCTCCACTTT.

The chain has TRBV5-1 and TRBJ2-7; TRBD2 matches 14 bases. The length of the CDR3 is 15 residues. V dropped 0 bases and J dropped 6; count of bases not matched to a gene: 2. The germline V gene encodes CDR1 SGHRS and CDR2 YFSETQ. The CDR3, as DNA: TGCGCCAGCAGCTTGGGACTAGCGGGAGGGGGCGAGCAGTACTTC. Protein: CASSLGLAGGGEQYF.

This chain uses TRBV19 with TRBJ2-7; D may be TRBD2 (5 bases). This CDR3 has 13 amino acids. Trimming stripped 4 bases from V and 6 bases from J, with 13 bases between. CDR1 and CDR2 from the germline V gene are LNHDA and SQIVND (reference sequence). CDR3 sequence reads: CASSTLLVSEQYF. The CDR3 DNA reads TGTGCCAGTAGTACCCTACTAGTCAGCGAGCAGTACTTC.

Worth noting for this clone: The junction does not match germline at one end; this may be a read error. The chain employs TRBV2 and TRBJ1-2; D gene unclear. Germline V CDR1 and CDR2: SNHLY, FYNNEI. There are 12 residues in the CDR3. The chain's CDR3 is CASSESGSLGFF. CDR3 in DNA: TGTGCCAGCAGCGAATCGGGGAGCCTCGGGTTTTTC.

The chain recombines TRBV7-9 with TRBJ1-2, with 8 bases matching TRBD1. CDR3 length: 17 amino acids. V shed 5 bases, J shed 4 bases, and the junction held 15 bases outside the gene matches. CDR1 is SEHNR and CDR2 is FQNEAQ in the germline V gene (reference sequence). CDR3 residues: CASSPLIADRGVYGYTF. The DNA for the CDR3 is TGTGCCAGCAGCCCCCTCATCGCCGACAGGGGAGTCTATGGCTACACCTTC.

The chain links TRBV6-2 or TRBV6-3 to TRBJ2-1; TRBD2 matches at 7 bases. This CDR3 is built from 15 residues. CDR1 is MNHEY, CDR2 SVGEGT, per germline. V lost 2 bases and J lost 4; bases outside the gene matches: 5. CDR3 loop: CASSYGGSNYNEQFF. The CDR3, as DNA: TGTGCCAGCAGTTACGGCGGGAGTAATTACAATGAGCAGTTCTTC.

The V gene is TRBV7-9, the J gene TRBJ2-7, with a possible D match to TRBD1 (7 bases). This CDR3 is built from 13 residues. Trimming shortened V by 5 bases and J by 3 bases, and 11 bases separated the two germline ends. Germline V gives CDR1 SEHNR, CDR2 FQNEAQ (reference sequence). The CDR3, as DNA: TGTGCCAGCAGCGCGGGGACAGTCTACGAGCAGTACTTC. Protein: CASSAGTVYEQYF.

In nucleotides, the CDR3 is TGCGCCAGCAGCCAAGATCGGACGCGGGGCCAAGAGACCCAGTACTTC. Protein: CASSQDRTRGQETQYF. This chain connects TRBV4-1 to TRBJ2-5; possible D gene TRBD2, 6 bases. The germline CDR1 and CDR2 sequences are MGHRA and YSYEKL. This CDR3 has 16 residues. The V gene lost 0 bases and the J gene lost 1 base, with 12 bases spanning the gap.

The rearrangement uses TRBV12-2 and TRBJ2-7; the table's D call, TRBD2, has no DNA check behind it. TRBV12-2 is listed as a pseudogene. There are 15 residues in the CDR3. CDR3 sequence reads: CASRLSYPTLYEQYF. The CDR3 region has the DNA TGTGCAAGTCGCTTATCCTACCCAACCCTCTACGAGCAGTACTTC.

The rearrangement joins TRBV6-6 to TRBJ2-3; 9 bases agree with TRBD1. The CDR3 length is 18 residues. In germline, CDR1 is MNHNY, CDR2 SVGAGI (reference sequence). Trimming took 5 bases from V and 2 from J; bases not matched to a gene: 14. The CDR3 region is CASSPRIGDRVLTDTQYF. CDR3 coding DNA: TGTGCCAGCAGTCCAAGGATCGGGGACAGGGTACTCACAGATACGCAGTATTTT.

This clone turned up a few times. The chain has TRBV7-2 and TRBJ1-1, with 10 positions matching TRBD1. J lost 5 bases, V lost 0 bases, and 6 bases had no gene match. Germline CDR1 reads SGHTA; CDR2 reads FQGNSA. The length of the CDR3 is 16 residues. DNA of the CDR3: TGTGCCAGCAGCTTAGCCGCGACAGGGGGCTGGACTGAAGCTTTCTTT. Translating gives CASSLAATGGWTEAFF.

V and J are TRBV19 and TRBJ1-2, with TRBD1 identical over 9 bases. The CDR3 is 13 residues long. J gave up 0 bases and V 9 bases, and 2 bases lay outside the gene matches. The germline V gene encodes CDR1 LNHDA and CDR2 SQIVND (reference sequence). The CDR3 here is CASRDRANYGYTF. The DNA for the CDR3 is TGTGCCAGCCGGGACAGGGCTAACTATGGCTACACCTTC.

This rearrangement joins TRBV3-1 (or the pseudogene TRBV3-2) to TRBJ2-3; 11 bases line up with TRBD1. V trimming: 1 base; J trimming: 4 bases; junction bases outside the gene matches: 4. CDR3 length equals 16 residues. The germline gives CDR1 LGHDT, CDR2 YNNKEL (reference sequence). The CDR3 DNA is TGTGCCAGCAGCCAAGTAAGGACAGGGGGCGCAGATACGCAGTATTTT. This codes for CASSQVRTGGADTQYF.

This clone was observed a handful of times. In DNA, the CDR3 is TGTGCCAGCAGTTATCCCGGGACAGGGGGCCAGCCCCAGCATTTT. Translation: CASSYPGTGGQPQHF. The V call is TRBV6-2 or TRBV6-3, the J call TRBJ1-5, with 12 bases identical to TRBD1. The V and J ends lost 3 bases and 7 bases, in that order; junction bases with no gene match: 4. The CDR3 spans 15 residues. Per germline, CDR1 MNHEY and CDR2 SVGEGT.

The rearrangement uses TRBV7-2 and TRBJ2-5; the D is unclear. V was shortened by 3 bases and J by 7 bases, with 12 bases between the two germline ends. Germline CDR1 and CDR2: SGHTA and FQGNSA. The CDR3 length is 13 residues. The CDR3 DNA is TGTGCCAGCAGCTTTGACATTGTGGGGACCCAGTACTTC. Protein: CASSFDIVGTQYF.

The chain's CDR3 is CASSGPSGVNQETQYF. As DNA, the CDR3 is TGTGCCAGCAGCGGCCCGAGCGGGGTCAACCAAGAGACCCAGTACTTC. V usage is TRBV9 and J usage is TRBJ2-5; 7 nucleotides agree with TRBD2. CDR1 and CDR2 from the germline V gene are SGDLS and YYNGEE. The CDR3 totals 16 residues. Trimming cost V 3 bases and J 0 bases; bases outside gene matches: 8. Using reference TRBV9 and TRBJ2-5 for the parts outside the CDR3, the full variable domain is DSGVTQTPKHLITATGQRVTLRCSPRSGDLSVYWYQQSLDQGLQFLIQYYNGEERAKGNILERFSAQQFPDLHSELNLSSLELGDSALYFCASSGPSGVNQETQYFGPGTRLLVL.

For the CDR3, the DNA is TGTGCCAGCAGTTTATCGGGGGGGGCAGGGGCCAACGTCCTGACTTTC. Translated: CASSLSGGAGANVLTF. The rearrangement joins TRBV27 to TRBJ2-6, with D maybe TRBD2 (7 bases). The CDR3 is 16 amino acids. Germline values: CDR1 MNHEY, CDR2 SMNVEV (reference sequence). The V end was cut by 0 bases, the J end by 4 bases, with 10 bases between.

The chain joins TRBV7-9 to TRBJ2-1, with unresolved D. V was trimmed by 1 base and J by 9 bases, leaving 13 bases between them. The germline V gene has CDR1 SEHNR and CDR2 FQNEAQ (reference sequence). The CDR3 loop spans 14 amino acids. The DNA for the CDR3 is TGTGCCAGCAGCTTAGGAGAGTTCCACGGTGAGCAGTTCTTC. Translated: CASSLGEFHGEQFF.